The 14 T cell receptor beta chains reported below all come from one sample, sequenced in a study of cytomegalovirus exposure and HLA in healthy donors. The PCR contained 60 Vbeta and 13 Jbeta primers. Profiling relied on immunoSEQ multiplex PCR, and the TCRdb table lists in-frame clones only, not all of them. The table lists some 200,000 clones, more than 60% of them singletons. The sequenced material came from PBMCs. All receptors derive from a woman aged 60-75 years in good health and CMV-seropositive.

This chain joins TRBV5-1 and TRBJ1-4; 12 bases align to TRBD1. CDR3 length: 15 residues. The junction had 4 bases not matched to a gene; V was cut back by 4 bases and J by 6 bases. Germline V CDR1 and CDR2: SGHRS, YFSETQ. Here the CDR3 DNA reads TGCGCCAGCAGCCGGGGACAGGGGGCGGATGAAAAACTGTTTTTT. Translation: CASSRGQGADEKLFF.

Comments on this clone: The DNA is left out, because the CDR3 cannot be placed on it with certainty; the CDR3 is given as TCRdb lists it. The chain links TRBV6-6 to TRBJ1-6. The germline V gene has CDR1 MNHNY and CDR2 SVGAGI (reference sequence). From its first to its last residue, the CDR3 has 13 amino acids. CDR3 loop: CASSSSGPSPLHF.

The chain links TRBV6-5 to TRBJ2-2; 10 positions agree with TRBD2. The CDR3 contains 15 residues. Germline loops: CDR1 MNHEY, CDR2 SVGAGI. The DNA for the CDR3 is TGTGTTTCTTGGCCTAGCGGGAGCGTAGCCGGGGAGCTGTTTTTT. This encodes CVSWPSGSVAGELFF.

This chain joins TRBV30 and TRBJ1-6, with D unresolved. Germline CDR1 and CDR2: GTSNPN and SVGIG (reference sequence). The CDR3 consists of 14 residues. Trimming pared 4 bases from V and 0 bases from J, leaving 7 bases between. The CDR3 DNA reads TGTGCCTGGACTGAGGGCTCCTATAATTCACCCCTCCACTTT. It is translated as CAWTEGSYNSPLHF.

This sequence joins TRBV5-6 and TRBJ2-7, with a tentative D call TRBD2 (7 bases). Germline V lookup: CDR1 SGHDT, CDR2 YYEEEE. Deletions cut 7 bases from V and 2 bases from J, with 13 bases between. The CDR3 consists of 13 residues. The CDR3 spells CASGRGATYEQYF. The CDR3 DNA reads TGTGCCAGCGGCCGGGGGGCAACCTACGAGCAGTACTTC.

This clone was recorded once. This chain connects TRBV11-2 to TRBJ1-2; 11 bases are a match to TRBD1. Germline-derived CDR1 and CDR2 are SGHAT and FQNNGV. The CDR3 has 14 amino acids. Trimming removed 5 bases from V and 8 bases from J; junction bases left unmatched: 7. The CDR3 here is CASSLGQGVGGYTF. The CDR3 DNA is TGTGCCAGCAGCCTGGGACAGGGGGTGGGCGGCTACACCTTC. Full variable domain (remainder filled in from reference TRBV11-2 and TRBJ1-2): EAGVAQSPRYKIIEKRQSVAFWCNPISGHATLYWYQQILGQGPKLLIQFQNNGVVDDSQLPKDRFSAERLKGVDSTLKIQPAKLEDSAVYLCASSLGQGVGGYTFGSGTRLTVV.

The rearrangement uses TRBV7-2 and TRBJ2-1, with 10 bases aligning to TRBD2. Germline values: CDR1 SGHTA, CDR2 FQGNSA. This CDR3 is 18 amino acids long. V dropped 4 bases and J dropped 5; count of bases not matched to a gene: 14. CDR3 nucleotide sequence: TGTGCCAGCAGCTCCCCAGCGGGGGGGCGATTTTGGGACAATGAGCAGTTCTTC. It specifies CASSSPAGGRFWDNEQFF.

This rearrangement joins TRBV6-6 to TRBJ2-7, with 13 bases fitting TRBD2. Trimming took 4 bases from V and 1 from J; bases not matched to a gene: 4. The CDR3 is 16 amino acids. Germline V gene lookup returns CDR1 MNHNY and CDR2 SVGAGI (reference sequence). Here the CDR3 reads CASSSPGLAGSYEQYF. For the CDR3, the DNA is TGTGCCAGCAGTTCCCCGGGACTAGCGGGATCCTACGAGCAGTACTTC.

V and J are TRBV28 and TRBJ2-1; 13 nucleotides align to TRBD2. Germline lookup yields CDR1 MDHEN and CDR2 SYDVKM. CDR3 length: 17 residues. V lost 1 base and J lost 7; bases outside the gene matches: 7. The CDR3 coding sequence is TGTGCCAGCAGTTTATTCACTAGCGGGGGGGCTCGTAATGAGCAGTTCTTC. Encoded protein: CASSLFTSGGARNEQFF.

The rearrangement uses TRBV30 and TRBJ2-3, with D tentatively TRBD2 (7 bases). V was cut by 3 bases and J by 2 bases, with 18 bases left in between. Germline V CDR1 and CDR2: GTSNPN, SVGIG (reference sequence). The CDR3 totals 16 residues. CDR3 loop: CAWSLRGGGHTDTQYF. CDR3 coding DNA: TGTGCCTGGAGCTTAAGAGGCGGGGGCCACACAGATACGCAGTATTTT.

This clone was seen a few times. The V call is TRBV6-1, the J call TRBJ2-7, with D hard to call. The CDR3 totals 12 residues. The germline gives CDR1 MNHNS, CDR2 SASEGT. Trimming stripped 2 bases from V and 4 bases from J, with 6 bases between. CDR3 protein: CASSEMSYEQYF. The CDR3, as DNA: TGTGCCAGCAGTGAAATGAGTTACGAGCAGTACTTC.

The chain combines TRBV6-1 with TRBJ1-5; no clear D gene. This CDR3 contains 13 residues. V shed 1 base and J shed 6 bases, with 7 bases lying between them. Germline CDR1 MNHNS, CDR2 SASEGT. Written as DNA, the CDR3 is TGTGCCAGCAGTGAAGGAGGATTTCAGCCCCAGCATTTT. It yields the protein CASSEGGFQPQHF.

J is TRBJ2-7 and V is TRBV29-1, with 8 bases lining up with TRBD1. J gave up 3 bases and V 6 bases, and 4 bases lay outside the gene matches. Germline loops: CDR1 SQVTM, CDR2 ANQGSEA. This CDR3 has 12 residues. In nucleotides, the CDR3 is TGCAGCGTAACGGGACAGGTCTACGAGCAGTACTTC. It yields the protein CSVTGQVYEQYF.

CDR3 region: CAISEERGRNSPLHF. DNA for the CDR3: TGTGCCATCAGTGAGGAAAGGGGGCGTAATTCACCCCTCCACTTT. This sequence joins TRBV10-3 and TRBJ1-6; TRBD1 aligns across 7 bases. The CDR3 has 15 amino acids. Germline CDR1 reads ENHRY; CDR2 reads SYGVKD. J lost 6 bases, V lost 2 bases, and 4 bases had no gene match.